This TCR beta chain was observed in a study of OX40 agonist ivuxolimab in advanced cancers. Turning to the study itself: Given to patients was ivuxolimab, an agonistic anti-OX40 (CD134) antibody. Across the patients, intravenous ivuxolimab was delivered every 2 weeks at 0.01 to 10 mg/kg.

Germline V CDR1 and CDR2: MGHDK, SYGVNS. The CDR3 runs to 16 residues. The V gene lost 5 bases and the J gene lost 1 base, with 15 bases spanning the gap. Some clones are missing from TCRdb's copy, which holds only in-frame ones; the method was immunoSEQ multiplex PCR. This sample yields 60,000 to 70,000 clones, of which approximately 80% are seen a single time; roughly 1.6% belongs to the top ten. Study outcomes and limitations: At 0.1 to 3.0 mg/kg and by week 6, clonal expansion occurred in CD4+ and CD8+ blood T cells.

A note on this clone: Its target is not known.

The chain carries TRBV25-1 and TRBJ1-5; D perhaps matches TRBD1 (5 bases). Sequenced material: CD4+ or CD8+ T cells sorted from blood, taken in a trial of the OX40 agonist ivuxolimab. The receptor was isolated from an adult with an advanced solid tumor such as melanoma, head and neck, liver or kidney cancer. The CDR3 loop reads CASSPPPGASNQPQHF. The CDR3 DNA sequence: TGTGCCAGCAGTCCCCCCCCCGGGGCAAGCAATCAGCCCCAGCATTTT. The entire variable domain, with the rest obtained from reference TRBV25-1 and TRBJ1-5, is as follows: EADIYQTPRYLVIGTGKKITLECSQTMGHDKMYWYQQDPGMELHLIHYSYGVNSTEKGDLSSESTVSRIRTEHFPLTLESARPSHTSQYLCASSPPPGASNQPQHFGDGTRLSIL.